This T cell receptor beta chain was profiled in a study of response to subunit inactivated influenza vaccine. General study results and limits: Authors suggested that a seasonal influenza vaccination recruits few new T cells each time.

TCRdb reprocessed the RT-PCR reads via MiXCR and lists one record per CDR3 protein. The sample includes roughly 700,000 distinct CDR3 sequences, less than 20% of them seen just once. In the case of this clonotype: What it recognizes is unknown.

This CDR3 has 10 residues. V gave up 5 bases and J gave up 4 bases, with 2 bases separating them. Germline V lookup: CDR1 MNHEY, CDR2 SVGEGT. The receptor was derived from a man aged 45-65 years who received an inactivated influenza vaccine. This specimen was PBMCs from blood, taken roughly 12 days after vaccination. This chain connects TRBV6-2 or TRBV6-3 to TRBJ1-2; unclear D gene. The CDR3 DNA follows: TGTGCCAGCAGTGGCTATGGCTACACCTTC. It codes for CASSGYGYTF.